Included here is one T cell receptor (beta chain) sequence, with context. Original methodology: The authors estimated nucleated cell counts from reference gene primer amplification. Generated by immunoSEQ multiplex PCR, the TCRdb table keeps only in-frame clones and is missing some. V and J calls plus clone size are reproduced from that table; the DNA served to infer D and trimming. The table lists approximately 290,000 clones, 90% of them singletons. The CDR3 loop spans 15 amino acids. V shed 5 bases, J shed 4 bases, and the junction held 7 bases outside the gene matches. Germline V CDR1 and CDR2: SEHNR, FQNEAQ (reference sequence). The data derive from a study of blood T cell repertoires in COVID-19.

The TCR was taken from a woman aged 30 to 39 who had recovered from COVID-19. The chain combines TRBV7-9 with TRBJ1-3; TRBD1 aligns across 8 bases. Sequencing input: PBMCs or T cells enriched from blood (not recorded which). In nucleotides, the CDR3 is TGTGCCAGCAGCCGTTCGACAGGGGAAGGAAACACCATATATTTT. Encoded protein: CASSRSTGEGNTIYF.